This TCR beta chain appears in the sequencing data of a study of T-cell reconstitution after alpha-beta-depleted transplantation in children. The CDR3 has 13 residues. Per the germline V gene, CDR1 is DFQATT and CDR2 is SNEGSKA (reference sequence). V was cut by 6 bases and J by 8 bases, with 16 bases left in between. General study results and limits: Several hundred expanded graft clones reportedly gave rise to the alpha-beta T cells present about two months after transplant.

Molecular barcoding with unique molecular identifiers was used for the TCRbeta library. One entry per CDR3 protein results from TCRdb running MiXCR on the PCR reads. The table has 500,000 to 750,000 distinct CDR3 sequences, roughly 27% seen once. As to this clonotype: What it recognizes is unknown.

J is TRBJ2-2 and V is TRBV20-1, with D possibly being TRBD1 (6 bases). The receptor's source is a boy younger than two with Wiskott-Aldrich syndrome, due to receive a stem cell transplant. The input for sequencing was PBMCs, taken before TCRalphabeta/CD19-depleted stem cell transplant. The CDR3 loop is CSAEPGHFGELFF. The CDR3 DNA is TGCAGTGCCGAACCGGGACACTTTGGGGAGCTGTTTTTT.